This T cell receptor beta chain appears in the sequencing data of a study of OX40 agonist ivuxolimab in advanced cancers. Study-level background: Every 2 weeks, ivuxolimab was infused into the patients intravenously at between 0.01 and 10 mg/kg. Patients were 82.7% male with ages about 20 to 79, mean approximately 62.

Sequencing used immunoSEQ multiplex PCR; TCRdb keeps in-frame clones, though not all of them. The profile shows about 23,000 clones, over 60% of them singletons. Blood draws occurred at baseline, cycle 4 day 1, and cycle 7 day 1. CDR1 is MGHRA, CDR2 YSYEKL, per germline. This CDR3 spans 17 amino acids. Trimming cost V 2 bases and J 6 bases, with 20 bases left between them. This clone was observed once. The material sequenced was CD4+ or CD8+ T cells sorted from blood, taken in a trial of the OX40 agonist ivuxolimab. This TCR came from an adult with an advanced solid tumor such as melanoma, head and neck, liver or kidney cancer. The chain recombines TRBV4-1 with TRBJ2-1; perhaps TRBD2 as D (6 bases). CDR3 sequence reads: CASSQPLGGPQVNEQFF. DNA for the CDR3: TGCGCCAGCAGCCAACCGCTCGGGGGACCCCAGGTCAATGAGCAGTTCTTC.